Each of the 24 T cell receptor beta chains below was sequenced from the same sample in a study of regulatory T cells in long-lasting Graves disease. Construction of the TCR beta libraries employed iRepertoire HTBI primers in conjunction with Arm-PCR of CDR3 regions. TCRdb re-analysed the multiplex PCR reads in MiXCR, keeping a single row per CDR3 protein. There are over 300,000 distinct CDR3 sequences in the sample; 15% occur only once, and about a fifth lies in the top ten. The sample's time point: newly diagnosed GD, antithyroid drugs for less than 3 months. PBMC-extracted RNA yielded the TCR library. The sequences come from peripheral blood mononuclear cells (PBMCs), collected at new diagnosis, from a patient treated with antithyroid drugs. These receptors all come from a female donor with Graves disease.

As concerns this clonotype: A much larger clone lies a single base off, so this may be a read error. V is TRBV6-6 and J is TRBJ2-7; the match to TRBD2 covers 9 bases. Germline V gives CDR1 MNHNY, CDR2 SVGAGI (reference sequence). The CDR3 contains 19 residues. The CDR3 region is CASGYSFSATSGNDYEQYF. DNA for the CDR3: TGTGCCAGCGGTTACTCGTTCTCGGCGACTAGCGGAAACGACTACGAGCAGTACTTC.

The CDR3 DNA follows: TGCGCCAGCAGCCCTACTAGCGGGCCCACAGATACGCAGTATTTT. The encoded protein is CASSPTSGPTDTQYF. V and J are TRBV4-3 and TRBJ2-3; 9 bases align to TRBD2. The CDR3 is made up of 15 amino acids. V shed 4 bases and J 2 bases; nucleotides not matched to a gene: 4. Looked up from germline, CDR1 is LGHNA and CDR2 is YSLEER.

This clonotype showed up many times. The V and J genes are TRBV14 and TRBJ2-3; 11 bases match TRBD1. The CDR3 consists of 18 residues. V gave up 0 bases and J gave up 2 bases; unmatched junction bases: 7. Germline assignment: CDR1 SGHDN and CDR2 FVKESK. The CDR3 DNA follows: TGTGCCAGCAGCCAAGACCACCGGACAGGGGGCTTCACAGATACGCAGTATTTT. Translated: CASSQDHRTGGFTDTQYF.

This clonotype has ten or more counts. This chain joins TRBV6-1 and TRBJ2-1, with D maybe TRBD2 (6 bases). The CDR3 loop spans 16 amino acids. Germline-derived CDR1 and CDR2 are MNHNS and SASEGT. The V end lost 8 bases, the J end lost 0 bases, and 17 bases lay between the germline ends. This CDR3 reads CASLSGWRGSYNEQFF. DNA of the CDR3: TGTGCCAGCCTCTCGGGGTGGCGGGGCTCCTACAATGAGCAGTTCTTC.

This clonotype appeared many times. CDR3: CASRPALAGADEQYF. CDR3 DNA sequence: TGTGCCAGCAGACCCGCCTTAGCGGGAGCAGATGAGCAGTACTTC. The chain links TRBV12-3 or TRBV12-4 to TRBJ2-7, with 9 positions matching TRBD2. V trimming: 6 bases; J trimming: 7 bases; junction bases outside the gene matches: 13. This CDR3 has 15 amino acids.

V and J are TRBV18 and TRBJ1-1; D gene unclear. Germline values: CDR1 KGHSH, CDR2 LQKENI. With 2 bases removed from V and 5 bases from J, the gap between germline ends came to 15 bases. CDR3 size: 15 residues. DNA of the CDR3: TGTGCCAGCTCACCAGGGTCCGGATCGTGGACTGAAGCTTTCTTT. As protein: CASSPGSGSWTEAFF.

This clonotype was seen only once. CDR3 in amino acids: CASSFGQHTDTQYF. In DNA form, the CDR3 reads TGTGCCAGCAGCTTCGGGCAGCACACAGATACGCAGTATTTT. V usage is TRBV3-1 and J usage is TRBJ2-3; D is undetermined. Trimming pared 5 bases from V and 2 bases from J, leaving 11 bases between. Germline V gene data show CDR1 as LGHDT and CDR2 as YNNKEL (reference sequence). This CDR3 has 14 amino acids.

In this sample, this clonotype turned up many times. CDR3 residues: CSVADPGTTQETQYF. In nucleotides, the CDR3 is TGCAGCGTGGCCGACCCCGGGACAACTCAAGAGACCCAGTACTTC. The J gene is TRBJ2-5, the V gene TRBV29-1; weak D call: TRBD1 (6 bases). V was pared by 6 bases and J by 2 bases, with 19 bases between. The CDR3 is 15 residues long. The germline gives CDR1 SQVTM, CDR2 ANQGSEA.

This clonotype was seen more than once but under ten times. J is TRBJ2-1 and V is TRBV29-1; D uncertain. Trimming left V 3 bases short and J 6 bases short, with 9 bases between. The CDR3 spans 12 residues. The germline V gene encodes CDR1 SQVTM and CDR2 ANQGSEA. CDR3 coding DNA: TGCAGCGTTGAGAGCCTATGCAATGAGCAGTTCTTC. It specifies CSVESLCNEQFF.

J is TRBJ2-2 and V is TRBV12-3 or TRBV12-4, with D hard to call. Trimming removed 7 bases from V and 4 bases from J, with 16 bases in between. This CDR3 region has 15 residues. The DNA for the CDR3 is TGTGCCAGCACCCCCGACATTTTCGGCACCGGGGAGCTGTTTTTT. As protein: CASTPDIFGTGELFF.

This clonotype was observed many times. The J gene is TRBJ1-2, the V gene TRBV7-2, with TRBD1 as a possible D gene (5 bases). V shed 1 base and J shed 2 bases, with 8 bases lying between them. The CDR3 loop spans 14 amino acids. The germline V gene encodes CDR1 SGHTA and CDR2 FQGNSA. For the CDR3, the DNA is TGTGCCAGCAGCTTAGTTGGGGGAAACTATGGCTACACCTTC. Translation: CASSLVGGNYGYTF.

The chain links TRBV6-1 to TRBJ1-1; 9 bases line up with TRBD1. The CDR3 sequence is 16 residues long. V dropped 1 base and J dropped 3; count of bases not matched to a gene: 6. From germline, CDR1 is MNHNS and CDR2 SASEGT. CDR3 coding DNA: TGTGCCAGCAGTGAAGGGGGGACAGGGAAGGACACTGAAGCTTTCTTT. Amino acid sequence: CASSEGGTGKDTEAFF.

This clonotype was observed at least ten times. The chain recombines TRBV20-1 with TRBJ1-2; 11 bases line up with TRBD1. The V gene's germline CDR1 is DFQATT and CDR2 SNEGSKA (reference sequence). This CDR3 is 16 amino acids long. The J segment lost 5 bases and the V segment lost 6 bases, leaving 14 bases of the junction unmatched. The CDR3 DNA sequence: TGCAGTGCGAACCTTGGACAGGGGGCAACCTTGTATGGCTACACCTTC. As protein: CSANLGQGATLYGYTF.

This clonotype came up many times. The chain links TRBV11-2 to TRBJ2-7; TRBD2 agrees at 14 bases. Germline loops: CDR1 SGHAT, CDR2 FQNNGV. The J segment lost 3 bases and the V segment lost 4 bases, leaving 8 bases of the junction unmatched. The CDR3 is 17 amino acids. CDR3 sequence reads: CASSSPRTSGRYYEQYF. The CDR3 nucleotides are TGTGCCAGCAGCTCCCCCAGGACTAGCGGGAGGTACTACGAGCAGTACTTC.

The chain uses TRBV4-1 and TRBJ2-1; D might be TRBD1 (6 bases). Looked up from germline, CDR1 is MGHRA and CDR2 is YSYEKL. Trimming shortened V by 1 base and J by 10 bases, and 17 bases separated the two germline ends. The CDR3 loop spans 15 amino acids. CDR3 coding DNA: TGCGCCAGCAGCCAAGCCATGACAGGCTCCTACGAGCAGTTCTTC. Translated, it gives CASSQAMTGSYEQFF.

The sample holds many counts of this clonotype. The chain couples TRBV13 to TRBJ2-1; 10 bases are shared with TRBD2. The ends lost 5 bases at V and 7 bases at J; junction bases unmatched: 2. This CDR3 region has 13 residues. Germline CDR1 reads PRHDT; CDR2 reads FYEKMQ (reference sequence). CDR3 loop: CASSLTSGNEQFF. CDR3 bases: TGTGCCAGCAGCCTGACTAGCGGGAATGAGCAGTTCTTC.

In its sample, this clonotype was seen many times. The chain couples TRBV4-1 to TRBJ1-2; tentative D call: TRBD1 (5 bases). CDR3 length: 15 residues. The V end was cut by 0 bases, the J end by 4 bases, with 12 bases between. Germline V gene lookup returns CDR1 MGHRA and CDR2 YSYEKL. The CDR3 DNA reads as TGCGCCAGCAGCCAAGATTTCATGAGGGGCTATGGCTACACCTTC. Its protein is CASSQDFMRGYGYTF.

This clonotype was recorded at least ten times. In DNA, the CDR3 is TGTGCCAGCAGCAACCCGGTCGGGACTGAAGCTTTCTTT. This codes for CASSNPVGTEAFF. This sequence joins TRBV7-2 and TRBJ1-1; D is ambiguous. Per germline, CDR1 SGHTA and CDR2 FQGNSA. The CDR3 extends over 13 amino acids. Trimming pared 5 bases from V and 5 bases from J, leaving 12 bases between.

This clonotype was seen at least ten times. The CDR3 reads CASGLPYSASSSYEQYF. CDR3 DNA sequence: TGTGCTAGTGGTTTGCCCTACTCGGCCTCGAGCTCCTACGAGCAGTACTTC. This chain uses TRBV12-5 with TRBJ2-7, with no clear D. The CDR3 runs to 17 residues. V was shortened by 2 bases and J by 0 bases, with 17 bases between the two germline ends. Germline values: CDR1 LGHNT, CDR2 FRNRAP.

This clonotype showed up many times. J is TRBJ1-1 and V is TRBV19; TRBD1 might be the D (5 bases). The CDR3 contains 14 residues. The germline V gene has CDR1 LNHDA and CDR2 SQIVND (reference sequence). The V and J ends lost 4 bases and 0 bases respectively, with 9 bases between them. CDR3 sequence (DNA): TGTGCCAGTAGTAGGGACGGCATGAACACTGAAGCTTTCTTT. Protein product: CASSRDGMNTEAFF.

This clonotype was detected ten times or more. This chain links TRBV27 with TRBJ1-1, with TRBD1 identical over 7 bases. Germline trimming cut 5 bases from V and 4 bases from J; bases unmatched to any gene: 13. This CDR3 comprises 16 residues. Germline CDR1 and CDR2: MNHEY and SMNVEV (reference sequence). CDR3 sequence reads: CASSGNHRGGGTEAFF. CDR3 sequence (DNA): TGTGCCAGCAGTGGAAATCACAGGGGCGGGGGCACTGAAGCTTTCTTT.

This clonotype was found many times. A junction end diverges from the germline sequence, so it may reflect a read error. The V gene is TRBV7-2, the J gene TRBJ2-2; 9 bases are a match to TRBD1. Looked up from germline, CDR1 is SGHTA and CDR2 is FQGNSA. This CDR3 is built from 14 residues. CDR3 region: CASSPGQGNGQLFF. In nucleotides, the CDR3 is TGTGCCAGCAGCCCAGGACAGGGGAACGGGCAGCTGTTTTTT.

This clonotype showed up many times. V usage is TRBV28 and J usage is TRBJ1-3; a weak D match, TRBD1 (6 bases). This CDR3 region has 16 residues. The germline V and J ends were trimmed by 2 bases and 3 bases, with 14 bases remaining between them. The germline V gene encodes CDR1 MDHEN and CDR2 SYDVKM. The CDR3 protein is CASSLIRGRFGNTIYF. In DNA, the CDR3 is TGTGCCAGCAGTTTAATCCGGGGGCGGTTTGGAAACACCATATATTTT. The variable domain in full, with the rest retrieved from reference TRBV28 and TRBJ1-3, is DVKVTQSSRYLVKRTGEKVFLECVQDMDHENMFWYRQDPGLGLRLIYFSYDVKMKEKGDIPEGYSVSREKKERFSLILESASTNQTSMYLCASSLIRGRFGNTIYFGEGSWLTVV.

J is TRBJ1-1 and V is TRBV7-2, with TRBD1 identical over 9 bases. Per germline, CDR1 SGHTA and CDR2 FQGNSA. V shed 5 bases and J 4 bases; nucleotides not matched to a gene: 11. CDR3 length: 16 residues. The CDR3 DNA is TGTGCCAGCAGCCCCCTAGGACAGGGGATGGGCACTGAAGCTTTCTTT. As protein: CASSPLGQGMGTEAFF.